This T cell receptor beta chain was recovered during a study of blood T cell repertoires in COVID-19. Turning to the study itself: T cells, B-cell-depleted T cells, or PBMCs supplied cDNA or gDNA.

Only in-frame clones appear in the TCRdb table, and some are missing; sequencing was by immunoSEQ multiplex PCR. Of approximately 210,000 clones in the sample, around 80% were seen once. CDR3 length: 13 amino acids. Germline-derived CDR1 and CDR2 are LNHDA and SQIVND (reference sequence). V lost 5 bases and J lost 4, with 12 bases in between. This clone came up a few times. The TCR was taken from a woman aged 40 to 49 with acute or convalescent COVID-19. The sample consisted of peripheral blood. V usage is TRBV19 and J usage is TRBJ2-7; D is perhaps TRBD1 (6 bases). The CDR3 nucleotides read TGTGCCAGTAGTCCCGGACAGTTTTACGAGCAGTACTTC. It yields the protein CASSPGQFYEQYF.